There are many counts of the clone carrying this TCR beta chain. Its antigen is as yet unknown. This record comes from a study of T-cell reconstitution after alpha-beta-depleted transplantation in children. The germline V gene has CDR1 SQVTM and CDR2 ANQGSEA. The CDR3 totals 13 residues. Trimming at V came to 4 bases and at J to 6 bases, leaving 6 bases not matched to a gene. A TCRbeta library incorporating unique molecular identifiers was prepared. TCRdb fed the PCR reads into MiXCR, producing one record per CDR3 protein. The sample has tens of thousands of distinct CDR3 sequences; around 15% are singletons. Study conclusions and caveats: Expanded graft clones numbering several hundred reportedly gave rise to alpha-beta T cells about two months after transplant.

The chain has TRBV29-1 and TRBJ1-1; 9 bases match TRBD1. Sequencing used PBMCs, mostly from graft donor cells, obtained 180 days after TCRalphabeta/CD19-depleted stem cell transplant. This clonotype was sampled from a male patient aged 2-10 years who had a stem cell transplant for acute lymphoblastic leukemia, so the T cells may come from the graft donor. This chain's CDR3 is CSVGGQGGAEAFF. CDR3 sequence (DNA): TGCAGCGTTGGGGGACAGGGAGGCGCTGAAGCTTTCTTT.